This T cell receptor (beta chain) was recovered during a study of blood T cell repertoires in COVID-19 (dated by TCRdb to the early 2020s). With regard to the full study: The collaborator samples originated in the United States, Italy and Spain and spanned the acute and convalescent phases of COVID-19. The repertoires were released in a freely available public database meant as a resource for research on the immune response to SARS-CoV-2. The prospective study material was composed of cDNA or gDNA derived from T cells, B-cell-depleted T cells, or PBMCs. Where HLA class I and class II types were available, the types were taken from metadata supplied by the sample provider, not from assay-based typing. Samples came from the ongoing ImmuneRACE study (first 160 participants) plus 1,254 subjects from 6 global collaborators. The dataset comprised deeply sampled blood TCRbeta repertoires from subjects exposed to, actively infected with, or recovered from COVID-19. Sample metadata almost always included a de-identified subject ID, COVID-19 status, age in years and sex.

General study outcomes and caveats: Clinical and demographic metadata were provided uncurated, with the amount varying by source and participant.

TCRbeta CDR3 regions were amplified from genomic DNA using the immunoSEQ Assay, a bias-controlled multiplex PCR. Concerning the study's data processing: Within the assay, amplification of reference gene primers was used to estimate how many nucleated cells each sample contained. Sequence reads were collapsed and filtered to measure the absolute abundance of every unique TCRbeta CDR3 rearrangement. For each sample, productive Simpson clonality was calculated by taking the square root of Simpson's diversity index across productive rearrangements. TCRdb retrieved this table from immuneACCESS and kept in-frame rearrangements only. Not all clones are present; in checked studies, unresolved V genes account for under half, and no reason is known for the remainder. That table supplies the V and J calls and clone size; D and trimming were determined from the DNA. This sample comprises roughly 230,000 clones, about 83% of them detected only once. The ten biggest clones cover less than 7.5% of the sample.

About this clone: Its antigen target is currently unknown. Per-base qualities were not stored, and no clone one base away is much larger.

Each collaborating institution followed its own protocols to collect whole blood in K2EDTA tubes. For TCRbeta analysis, collaborators shipped samples in one of three forms: frozen whole blood, isolated PBMCs, or DNA extracted from either of those sample types. Inclusive of the bounding cysteine and phenylalanine, the CDR3 is 13 residues long. Only the CDR3 part of the read is kept: 39 bases, read in frame from the first base. At the junction V is shortened by 3 bases and J by 10 bases, with 13 bases in between. The germline V gene yields MNHEY for CDR1 and SVGEGT for CDR2. The sequenced sample was peripheral blood. The sequence links TRBV6-2 or TRBV6-3 to TRBJ2-1; no D gene can be assigned with confidence. The source of this sequence is a woman in her 50s with acute or convalescent COVID-19. Here the CDR3 is given as CASSYHVGQEQFF. The bases read TGTGCCAGCAGTTATCATGTGGGCCAAGAGCAGTTCTTC.